Listed here are 18 T cell receptor beta chains from one sample, sequenced in a study of tumor-infiltrating lymphocytes in primary liver carcinoma. Investigators took RNA and DNA out together from roughly 21-30 mg of unsorted bulk tissue. Synthesis of TCR beta cDNA was carried out from around 500 ng total RNA with a constant-region primer. Each TCR beta library was derived from three nested multiplex PCR rounds that employed slightly modified ARM-PCR. Researchers ran the first two PCR rounds for roughly 11 cycles each with TRBV1-TRBV30 forward primers and a C-beta reverse primer. TCRdb fed the multiplex PCR reads into MiXCR, producing one record per CDR3 protein. The data show 100,000 to 150,000 distinct CDR3 sequences, 64% seen once. Material: liver tumor tissue from sampling region 3. Subset defined: tumor region T3, left-lateral pole. These receptor sequences come from an older woman with primary liver carcinoma and hepatitis B virus infection.

For this clonotype: Given a much more abundant clone one base away, this may be a read error. The chain has TRBV6-1 and TRBJ1-3, with D uncertain. Germline lookup yields CDR1 MNHNS and CDR2 SASEGT. There are 17 residues in the CDR3. The CDR3 protein is CASRGTQIYDSGSTIYF. CDR3 coding DNA: TGTGCCAGCAGAGGAACGCAAATCTACGACTCTGGAAGCACCATATATTTT.

On this clonotype itself: This may arise from a read error, as a much more abundant clone is one base away. The chain uses TRBV6-1 and TRBJ2-5; D possibly corresponds to TRBD1 (5 bases). Germline CDR1 MNHNS, CDR2 SASEGT. CDR3 length equals 15 residues. The CDR3 DNA reads TGTGCCAGCAGTGTAAACCCTGACAGCCAAGAGACCGAGTACTTC. Protein sequence: CASSVNPDSQETEYF.

This clonotype was observed a handful of times. The J gene is TRBJ2-3, the V gene TRBV28; a weak D match, TRBD2 (5 bases). V was shortened by 5 bases and J by 8 bases, with 11 bases between the two germline ends. Germline V gene data show CDR1 as MDHEN and CDR2 as SYDVKM. The CDR3 has 12 amino acids. CDR3 sequence (DNA): TGTGCCAGCAGTATCCTAGCACGTACGCAGTATTTT. Its protein product is CASSILARTQYF.

Turning to this clonotype: Since a much larger clone is just one base distant, this may be a read error. The rearrangement uses TRBV28 and TRBJ1-1; a weak D match, TRBD1 (5 bases). There are 13 residues in the CDR3. Germline CDR1 is MDHEN and CDR2 is SYDVKM. V was trimmed by 6 bases and J by 7 bases, leaving 15 bases between them. The CDR3 is CASRSGTWSEAFF. The CDR3 DNA is TGTGCCAGCAGGTCAGGGACGTGGAGTGAAGCTTTCTTT.

In the case of this clonotype: One end of the junction varies from germline; a read error may be responsible. This chain uses TRBV11-2 with TRBJ1-1; D gene ambiguous. The CDR3 loop spans 15 amino acids. Germline values: CDR1 SGHAT, CDR2 FQNNGV. CDR3 residues: CASSPVRGMKTEAFF. The CDR3, as DNA: TGTGCCAGTAGCCCAGTCCGGGGAATGAAGACTGAAGCTTTCTTT.

Concerning this clonotype itself: The junction does not match germline at one end; this may be a read error. V and J are TRBV12-3 or TRBV12-4 and TRBJ2-2; D is unresolved. The CDR3 sequence is 14 residues long. The CDR3 DNA reads as TGTGTCAGCAGTTTAGGGCAGTCGACCGGGGAGCTGTTTTTT. Its protein is CVSSLGQSTGELFF.

Remarks on this clonotype: At one end the junction does not follow the germline gene, possibly because of a read error. The J gene is TRBJ1-5, the V gene TRBV12-3 or TRBV12-4; 9 nucleotides align to TRBD1. This CDR3 spans 15 amino acids. The CDR3 nucleotides read TGTGCCGGCAGTCCTGGGACAGGGCGCAATCAGCCCCAGCATTTT. It codes for CAGSPGTGRNQPQHF.

The chain combines TRBV11-3 with TRBJ2-2; D is unclear. V lost 3 bases, J lost 3 bases, and 8 bases lay in between. CDR3 length: 14 amino acids. Germline V CDR1 and CDR2: SGHNT, YENEEA. The chain's CDR3 is CASSFNMYTGELFF. In DNA form, the CDR3 reads TGTGCCAGCAGCTTTAACATGTACACCGGGGAGCTGTTTTTT.

For this clonotype: The conserved closing phenylalanine or tryptophan is absent in this CDR3, likely reflecting a read error. The chain is built from TRBV5-1 and TRBJ2-4, with TRBD1 matching over 8 bases. Trimming took 0 bases from V and 8 from J; bases not matched to a gene: 10. CDR1 is SGHRS, CDR2 YFSETQ, per germline. This CDR3 has 16 amino acids. CDR3 sequence reads: CASSLVQGADMDIQYL. The CDR3 coding sequence is TGCGCCAGCAGCTTGGTTCAGGGGGCGGACATGGACATTCAGTACTTA.

Notes on this clonotype: Sequence at one end of the junction differs from germline and may be a read error. This sequence joins TRBV19 and TRBJ1-1, with 9 bases fitting TRBD1. CDR3 length: 15 amino acids. Germline V lookup: CDR1 LNHDA, CDR2 SQIVND (reference sequence). CDR3 nucleotides: TGTGACAGTAGTATGGGACAGGGAGTCCGGGCTGAAGCTTTCTTT. It yields the protein CDSSMGQGVRAEAFF.

The rearrangement joins TRBV7-8 to TRBJ2-6; weak D call: TRBD2 (6 bases). V dropped 2 bases and J dropped 1 base, with 24 bases sitting between them. This CDR3 contains 21 residues. Germline V gene sequence: CDR1 SGHVS, CDR2 FQNEAQ. Here the CDR3 reads CASSLMRRAASFGSGANVLTF. CDR3 nucleotide sequence: TGTGCCAGCAGCTTAATGCGGAGGGCGGCGAGTTTTGGGTCTGGGGCCAACGTCCTGACTTTC.

This clonotype has more than one count but fewer than ten. This may be a read error, as it is one base from a much larger clone. This chain connects TRBV7-9 to TRBJ2-1; D is perhaps TRBD1 (5 bases). CDR3 length equals 14 residues. Germline V gene data show CDR1 as SEHNR and CDR2 as FQNEAQ (reference sequence). The CDR3, as DNA: TGTGCCAGCAGCGATACGACAGTGGACAATGAGCAGTCCTTC. It codes for CASSDTTVDNEQSF.

This clonotype has just a few counts. The chain uses TRBV28 and TRBJ1-5; D uncertain. The V and J ends lost 6 bases and 3 bases respectively, with 6 bases between them. The CDR3 has 12 amino acids. CDR1 MDHEN and CDR2 SYDVKM come from the germline V gene. The CDR3 nucleotides read TGTGCCAGCAGGGGTAACAATCAGCCCCAGCATTTT. Amino acids: CASRGNNQPQHF.

In this sample, this clonotype turned up once. The chain combines TRBV6-2 or TRBV6-3 with TRBJ1-2; unclear D gene. Germline CDR1 reads MNHEY; CDR2 reads SVGEGT. The CDR3 is made up of 12 amino acids. V was clipped by 9 bases and J by 7 bases, with 15 bases between them. CDR3 in DNA: TGTGCCAGAACAAACAGCCGGCGTGGCTACACCTTC. This translates into CARTNSRRGYTF.

With respect to this clonotype: The CDR3 does not end in the conserved phenylalanine or tryptophan, so this is likely a read error. V is TRBV11-1 and J is TRBJ2-3, with 7 positions matching TRBD1. CDR1 and CDR2 (germline): SGHAT, FQDESV (reference sequence). The CDR3 extends over 15 amino acids. V lost 5 bases to trimming and J lost 2 bases; unmatched junction nucleotides: 7. CDR3 region: CASSPLQGDTDTQYI. The CDR3 DNA sequence: TGTGCCAGCAGCCCCCTGCAGGGGGACACAGATACGCAGTATATT.

This clonotype occurred a few times. This chain uses TRBV30 with TRBJ1-2, with no clear D. Trimming left V 0 bases short and J 2 bases short, with 7 bases between. Per germline, CDR1 GTSNPN and CDR2 SVGIG (reference sequence). This CDR3 contains 13 residues. The CDR3 region has the DNA TGTGCCTGGAGTGTAAAGGGAAACTATGGCTACACCTTC. The encoded protein is CAWSVKGNYGYTF.

This clonotype showed up just a few times. A much larger clone sits a single nucleotide away, making a read error possible. The gene calls are TRBV6-2 or TRBV6-3 and TRBJ2-1, with TRBD2 matching 7 bases. The CDR3 loop spans 12 amino acids. Germline CDR1 reads MNHEY; CDR2 reads SVGEGT. The CDR3 DNA sequence: TGTGCCAGCAAGGGCGGGAGCAATAAGCAGTTCTTC. This sequence encodes CASKGGSNKQFF.

As DNA, the CDR3 is TGTGCCAGCAGCTTAGGGAGAGATACACCCCTCCACTTT. Its translation is CASSLGRDTPLHF. The chain recombines TRBV7-9 with TRBJ1-6; D is unresolved. V lost 1 base to trimming and J lost 11 bases, with 9 bases between them. The CDR3 loop spans 13 amino acids. Germline V gene lookup returns CDR1 SEHNR and CDR2 FQNEAQ (reference sequence).